These 9 T cell receptor beta chains came from one sample sequenced in a study of blood T cell repertoires in COVID-19. Here immunoSEQ multiplex PCR was the method, and the copy in TCRdb shows in-frame clones only, minus some. This sample yields roughly 170,000 clones, of which around 86% are seen a single time; about 3% belongs to the top ten. Sequenced input: peripheral blood. These receptors all come from a man in his forties with active or convalescent COVID-19.

The chain employs TRBV9 and TRBJ2-5, with 10 bases identical to TRBD1. CDR3 length: 15 residues. Trimming at V came to 4 bases and at J to 5 bases, leaving 8 bases not matched to a gene. Germline assignment: CDR1 SGDLS and CDR2 YYNGEE. The CDR3 loop reads CASSITGTGDETQYF. CDR3 bases: TGTGCCAGCAGCATCACCGGGACAGGGGACGAGACCCAGTACTTC.

V and J are TRBV29-1 and TRBJ2-3, with 10 bases matching TRBD2. The CDR3 extends over 15 amino acids. CDR1 and CDR2 (germline): SQVTM, ANQGSEA. With 5 bases clipped from V and 1 base from J, the junction kept 6 bases outside the gene matches. CDR3 coding DNA: TGCAGCGTTTTGGCTAGCGGGGGAGGCACAGATACGCAGTATTTT. Encoded protein: CSVLASGGGTDTQYF.

The genes are TRBV3-1 (or the pseudogene TRBV3-2) and TRBJ2-7, with 10 bases fitting TRBD2. Germline loops: CDR1 LGHDT, CDR2 YNNKEL (reference sequence). The junction had 9 bases not matched to a gene; V was cut back by 4 bases and J by 3 bases. The CDR3 contains 16 residues. CDR3 sequence: CASSPLAGAIRYEQYF. In DNA form, the CDR3 reads TGTGCCAGCAGCCCCCTAGCGGGGGCGATTCGCTACGAGCAGTACTTC.

The chain combines TRBV3-1 (or the pseudogene TRBV3-2) with TRBJ2-2; D perhaps matches TRBD1 (5 bases). This CDR3 spans 15 amino acids. Germline V CDR1 and CDR2: LGHDT, YNNKEL (reference sequence). With 1 base removed from V and 5 bases from J, the gap between germline ends came to 11 bases. The CDR3 loop reads CASSQAAGYTGELFF. In DNA, the CDR3 is TGTGCCAGCAGCCAAGCGGCAGGGTATACCGGGGAGCTGTTTTTT.

This clone is a singleton in its sample. The chain carries TRBV30 and TRBJ1-3; D remains unclear. Trimming took 1 base from V and 3 from J, leaving 10 bases between them. This CDR3 has 14 amino acids. Germline CDR1 is GTSNPN and CDR2 is SVGIG (reference sequence). The CDR3, as DNA: TGTGCCTGGAGTGGGTTAACTTTTGGAAACACCATATATTTT. Translation gives CAWSGLTFGNTIYF. Supplemented by reference TRBV30 and TRBJ1-3, the full variable domain reads SQTIHQWPATLVQPVGSPLSLECTVEGTSNPNLYWYRQAAGRGLQLLFYSVGIGQISSEVPQNLSASRPQDRQFILSSKKLLLSDSGFYLCAWSGLTFGNTIYFGEGSWLTVV.

This sequence joins TRBV12-3 or TRBV12-4 and TRBJ2-5; no reliable D call. This CDR3 is 13 amino acids long. The V and J ends lost 6 bases and 5 bases respectively, with 13 bases between them. Here the CDR3 reads CASSPRPGETQYF. The CDR3 nucleotides read TGTGCCAGCAGCCCCCGGCCCGGGGAGACCCAGTACTTC.

The chain joins TRBV28 to TRBJ2-3; weak D call: TRBD1 (6 bases). Trimming took 4 bases from V and 1 from J, leaving 15 bases between them. The CDR3 totals 16 residues. Germline V gene sequence: CDR1 MDHEN, CDR2 SYDVKM. The CDR3 DNA is TGTGCCAGCAGTTCAGTGGGGGCGCGGGGCACAGATACGCAGTATTTT. It encodes CASSSVGARGTDTQYF. Based on the CDR3 plus reference TRBV28 and TRBJ2-3, the full variable domain is DVKVTQSSRYLVKRTGEKVFLECVQDMDHENMFWYRQDPGLGLRLIYFSYDVKMKEKGDIPEGYSVSREKKERFSLILESASTNQTSMYLCASSSVGARGTDTQYFGPGTRLTVL.

This clone appeared once. Written as DNA, the CDR3 is TGTGCTAGTGCCAGAGACAGGGGGCGGACAGATACGCAGTATTTT. It codes for CASARDRGRTDTQYF. V is TRBV12-5 and J is TRBJ2-3, with 10 positions matching TRBD1. There are 15 residues in the CDR3. J lost 3 bases, V lost 7 bases, and 7 bases had no gene match. Germline CDR1 is LGHNT and CDR2 is FRNRAP.

This clone has just one count. The J gene is TRBJ2-2, the V gene TRBV28; D gene ambiguous. CDR1 and CDR2 (germline): MDHEN, SYDVKM. Between the trimmed V and J ends, which lost 5 bases and 1 base, there was a span of 11 bases. The CDR3 has 15 residues. CDR3 sequence reads: CASSTQPWNTGELFF. CDR3 bases: TGTGCCAGCAGTACACAGCCTTGGAACACCGGGGAGCTGTTTTTT.